These 20 T cell receptor beta chains came from one sample sequenced in a study of response to subunit inactivated influenza vaccine. TCRdb redid the calling of the RT-PCR reads with MiXCR, one entry per CDR3 protein. In the table there are 430,000 or so distinct CDR3 sequences, approximately 9.9% of which are singletons. This specimen consisted of PBMCs from blood, obtained 45 days after vaccination. The receptors shown here come from a man aged 45-65 years who received an inactivated influenza vaccine.

This clonotype was seen ten or more times. The rearrangement joins TRBV24-1 to TRBJ2-5; perhaps TRBD1 as D (6 bases). Germline V gene sequence: CDR1 KGHDR, CDR2 SFDVKD. The CDR3 extends over 14 amino acids. Trimming took off 1 base at V and 9 bases at J, with 14 bases between the two ends. In nucleotides, the CDR3 is TGTGCCACCAGTGATTTTCGACAGGTTGAGGCCCAGTACTTC. Translation gives CATSDFRQVEAQYF.

The V and J genes are TRBV15 and TRBJ1-1; a weak D match, TRBD1 (6 bases). Germline CDR1 and CDR2: LNHNV and YYDKDF (reference sequence). This CDR3 is built from 16 residues. The ends were cut back, 1 base at V and 1 base at J, with 13 bases in the middle. This chain's CDR3 is CATSRGVGAGNTEAFF. The CDR3 DNA sequence: TGTGCCACCAGCAGAGGGGTGGGGGCAGGGAACACTGAAGCTTTCTTT. Full variable domain (remainder filled in from reference TRBV15 and TRBJ1-1): DAMVIQNPRYQVTQFGKPVTLSCSQTLNHNVMYWYQQKSSQAPKLLFHYYDKDFNNEADTPDNFQSRRPNTSFCFLDIRSPGLGDTAMYLCATSRGVGAGNTEAFFGQGTRLTVV.

The V call is TRBV14, the J call TRBJ2-7, with 12 bases lining up with TRBD2. Germline CDR1 SGHDN, CDR2 FVKESK. This CDR3 has 17 residues. The ends lost 0 bases at V and 2 bases at J; junction bases unmatched: 5. In DNA form, the CDR3 reads TGTGCCAGCAGCCAAGAACTTACTAGCGGGGGGACCTACGAGCAGTACTTC. Its translation: CASSQELTSGGTYEQYF.

This chain uses TRBV29-1 with TRBJ2-5, with TRBD2 matching 8 bases. J gave up 4 bases and V 4 bases, and 5 bases lay outside the gene matches. The V gene's germline CDR1 is SQVTM and CDR2 ANQGSEA. The CDR3 runs to 13 residues. This CDR3 reads CSVVSLAGETQYF. In nucleotides, the CDR3 is TGCAGCGTTGTGAGTCTAGCGGGAGAGACCCAGTACTTC.

A note on this clonotype: Germline and junction disagree at one end, which may indicate a read error. The chain links TRBV7-9 to TRBJ2-7; 7 nucleotides align to TRBD1. Germline values: CDR1 SEHNR, CDR2 FQNEAQ (reference sequence). The CDR3 extends over 15 amino acids. The CDR3 here is CASSLVEGTGAEHYF. The CDR3 DNA is TGTGCCAGCAGCTTGGTAGAAGGAACAGGGGCCGAGCACTACTTC.

The sample holds a few counts of this clonotype. This chain uses TRBV20-1 with TRBJ1-1, with 7 nucleotides matching TRBD1. Germline V gene data show CDR1 as DFQATT and CDR2 as SNEGSKA (reference sequence). J was trimmed by 6 bases and V by 4 bases; bases with no gene match: 5. This CDR3 comprises 12 residues. The CDR3 sequence: CSATNQGAEAFF. The CDR3 DNA reads TGCAGTGCTACCAATCAGGGGGCTGAAGCTTTCTTT.

This clonotype was detected many times. This chain links TRBV20-1 with TRBJ2-7; D remains unclear. The germline gives CDR1 DFQATT, CDR2 SNEGSKA (reference sequence). This CDR3 comprises 12 residues. V was shortened by 1 base and J by 3 bases, with 7 bases between the two germline ends. Written as DNA, the CDR3 is TGCAGTGCTAGAGGTGATGTCTACGAGCAGTACTTC. This codes for CSARGDVYEQYF.

The chain carries TRBV4-2 and TRBJ2-1; D gene ambiguous. Trimming took off 0 bases at V and 10 bases at J, with 10 bases between the two ends. Germline values: CDR1 LGHNA, CDR2 YNFKEQ. CDR3 length equals 13 residues. The CDR3 is CASSQERHHEQFF. For the CDR3, the DNA is TGTGCCAGCAGCCAAGAAAGACACCACGAGCAGTTCTTC.

This sequence joins TRBV7-9 and TRBJ1-2; D gene ambiguous. The CDR3 contains 12 residues. Trimming cost V 4 bases and J 7 bases, with 10 bases left between them. CDR1 is SEHNR, CDR2 FQNEAQ, per germline (reference sequence). CDR3 region: CASSSSSGGYTF. CDR3 nucleotide sequence: TGTGCCAGCAGCTCATCTAGTGGTGGCTACACCTTC.

Ten or more counts support this clonotype. In DNA, the CDR3 is TGTGCCAGCAGCTCTGGGGGTAATCGGGGCAATGAGCAGTTCTTC. It translates to CASSSGGNRGNEQFF. The genes are TRBV7-9 and TRBJ2-1; perhaps D is TRBD1 or TRBD2 (5 bases each). This CDR3 is 15 amino acids long. Per the germline V gene, CDR1 is SEHNR and CDR2 is FQNEAQ (reference sequence). V was pared by 4 bases and J by 6 bases, with 16 bases between.

V and J are TRBV20-1 and TRBJ2-1; the D gene could be TRBD1 or TRBD2 (5 bases each). V lost 6 bases and J lost 2, with 11 bases in between. Germline loops: CDR1 DFQATT, CDR2 SNEGSKA (reference sequence). The CDR3 has 13 residues. The CDR3 here is CSAGTDPYNEQFF. CDR3 in DNA: TGCAGTGCGGGGACCGACCCCTACAATGAGCAGTTCTTC.

The gene calls are TRBV18 and TRBJ2-1; a possible D gene is TRBD1 (6 bases). With 2 bases removed from V and 2 bases from J, the gap between germline ends came to 13 bases. Germline CDR1 is KGHSH and CDR2 is LQKENI. This CDR3 has 16 residues. CDR3 protein: CASSPWAGATYNEQFF. CDR3 nucleotide sequence: TGTGCCAGCTCACCATGGGCAGGGGCCACCTACAATGAGCAGTTCTTC.

The sample holds a few counts of this clonotype. The chain employs TRBV7-9 and TRBJ1-1; D may be TRBD1 (5 bases). CDR1 SEHNR and CDR2 FQNEAQ come from the germline V gene (reference sequence). Deletions cut 5 bases from V and 0 bases from J, with 13 bases between. The CDR3 is 15 amino acids. The CDR3 nucleotides read TGTGCCAGCAGCCTGGATATGGGACTGAACACTGAAGCTTTCTTT. This sequence encodes CASSLDMGLNTEAFF.

This chain uses TRBV11-2 with TRBJ2-5; unclear D gene. With 0 bases removed from V and 2 bases from J, the gap between germline ends came to 7 bases. Germline lookup yields CDR1 SGHAT and CDR2 FQNNGV. CDR3 size: 14 residues. CDR3 coding DNA: TGTGCCAGCAGCTTAGAGCTGTCGCAAGAGACCCAGTACTTC. This gives the protein CASSLELSQETQYF.

The rearrangement uses TRBV7-3 and TRBJ2-5; D might be TRBD2 (6 bases). V lost 7 bases to trimming and J lost 2 bases, with 20 bases between them. Germline values: CDR1 SGHTA, CDR2 FQGTGA. This CDR3 contains 16 residues. The CDR3 DNA reads as TGTGCCAGCACCCACAAGGTGGGAGGAGTTCAAGAGACCCAGTACTTC. Its translation is CASTHKVGGVQETQYF.

This clonotype has a count of ten or more. The V gene is TRBV4-3, the J gene TRBJ2-3; D tentatively fits TRBD1 or TRBD2 (6 bases each). This CDR3 is 16 amino acids long. V was trimmed by 3 bases and J by 2 bases, leaving 15 bases between them. Looked up from germline, CDR1 is LGHNA and CDR2 is YSLEER. The DNA for the CDR3 is TGCGCCAGCAGCCAGGGGGTAGGGGGGCACACAGATACGCAGTATTTT. It translates to CASSQGVGGHTDTQYF.

The chain couples TRBV7-9 to TRBJ2-7; tentative D call: TRBD1 (6 bases). The V and J ends lost 5 bases and 4 bases respectively, with 18 bases between them. CDR3 length equals 15 residues. CDR1 is SEHNR, CDR2 FQNEAQ, per germline (reference sequence). The DNA of the CDR3 is TGTGCCAGCAGCCCAAAATACCAAGGGGGTTACGAGCAGTACTTC. Translation: CASSPKYQGGYEQYF.

This clonotype occurred a few times. The chain recombines TRBV5-1 with TRBJ2-4; D is undetermined. Germline loops: CDR1 SGHRS, CDR2 YFSETQ. The CDR3 covers 13 residues. Trimming took 4 bases from V and 5 from J, leaving 10 bases between them. The chain's CDR3 is CASSPDGENIQYF. The CDR3 coding sequence is TGCGCCAGCAGCCCGGACGGAGAAAACATTCAGTACTTC.

The DNA for the CDR3 is TGTGCCAGCAGTTTAGGTAGCGGGGGGGCATACGAGCAGTTCTTC. It codes for CASSLGSGGAYEQFF. The genes are TRBV12-3 or TRBV12-4 and TRBJ2-1; 11 positions agree with TRBD2. This CDR3 has 15 residues. The junction had 6 bases not matched to a gene; V was cut back by 1 base and J by 10 bases.

This CDR3 reads CASITPGLNTEAFF. The CDR3 region has the DNA TGTGCCAGCATAACTCCGGGGCTGAACACTGAAGCTTTCTTT. V usage is TRBV6-5 and J usage is TRBJ1-1, with D possibly being TRBD1 (5 bases). The CDR3 is 14 amino acids. V was trimmed by 7 bases and J by 0 bases, leaving 12 bases between them. Per germline, CDR1 MNHEY and CDR2 SVGAGI.